These T cell receptor beta chains were read from a single sample in a study of OX40 agonist ivuxolimab in advanced cancers. Assay used: immunoSEQ multiplex PCR; TCRdb lists only in-frame clones, some missing. The sample consists of tens of thousands of clones, roughly 91% of them appearing once. Sample: CD4+ or CD8+ T cells sorted from blood, taken in a trial of the OX40 agonist ivuxolimab. Source of these receptors: an adult with an advanced solid tumor such as melanoma, head and neck, liver or kidney cancer. Both conserved end residues are part of each CDR3. A D gene is named only where the DNA matches it firmly. For some rows the clone size is stated as once, few or many, or as a class when expanded; others skip it.

size	D	J	V	DNA	CDR3
medium-sized	-	TRBJ1-1	TRBV4-1	TGCGCCAGCAGCCTCATAAGGGGAGCCAAGAACACTGAAGCTTTCTTT	CASSLIRGAKNTEAFF
-	TRBD1	TRBJ2-7	TRBV5-1	TGCGCCAGCAGCTTGGCTACAGGGGGTTACGAGCAGTACTTC	CASSLATGGYEQYF
-	-	TRBJ2-1	TRBV19	TGTGCCAGTAGTAAGGGAGTGGATTATCCCTACAATGAGCAGTTCTTC	CASSKGVDYPYNEQFF
few	-	TRBJ1-5	TRBV7-2	TGTGCCAGCAGCTTAGTCGGTAATCAGCCCCAGCATTTT	CASSLVGNQPQHF
-	-	TRBJ1-1	TRBV19	TGTGCCAGTAGTAAAGGGATGGAAACTGAAGCTTTCTTT	CASSKGMETEAFF
few	TRBD1	TRBJ2-4	TRBV19	TGTGCCAGTAGCGTGACAGGGCAAAACATTCAGTACTTC	CASSVTGQNIQYF
-	-	TRBJ2-7	TRBV6-5	TGTGCCAATCGGAGCCCCTCCTACGAGCAGTACTTC	CANRSPSYEQYF
-	TRBD2	TRBJ2-7	TRBV5-6	TGTGCCAGCAGCCCAACATTCTACGGGACTAGCGGGATCCCTTACGAGCAGTACTTC	CASSPTFYGTSGIPYEQYF
-	-	TRBJ2-3	TRBV9	TGTGCCAGCAGCGTAGGCCTCAAATACACAGGTACGCAGTATTTT	CASSVGLKYTGTQYF
-	TRBD1	TRBJ1-1	TRBV10-3	TGTGCCATCGCGACAGGGGTGAACACTGAAGCTTTCTTT	CAIATGVNTEAFF
-	TRBD2	TRBJ2-3	TRBV5-4	TGTGCCAGCAGCACCAGCGGGGGGGCGACAGATACGCAGTATTTT	CASSTSGGATDTQYF
few	TRBD1	TRBJ1-1	TRBV2	TGTGCCAGCCAACGGACGGACAGGGCCACTGAAGCTTTCTTT	CASQRTDRATEAFF
-	-	TRBJ2-1	TRBV5-1	TGCGCCAGCAGCTTGGGAGCGGCAAGCTCCTACAATGAGCAGTTCTTC	CASSLGAASSYNEQFF
once	TRBD1	TRBJ2-5	TRBV29-1	TGCAGCGTTAGGGGGGACAGGGTAAAGACCCAGTACTTC	CSVRGDRVKTQYF
-	-	TRBJ1-4	TRBV4-1	TGCGCCAGCAGCCAAGAAGGGACACGGGGGGCAACTAATGAAAAACTGTTTTTT	CASSQEGTRGATNEKLFF
few	-	TRBJ1-1	TRBV4-1	TGCGCCAGCAGCCCAATGGGGCAGGGAAGGGTGAACACTGAAGCTTTCTTT	CASSPMGQGRVNTEAFF
-	TRBD2	TRBJ2-2	TRBV11-2	TGTGCCAGCAGCTTAGGGAGCCTAGCGGGGAGCGCGAACACCGGGGAGCTGTTTTTT	CASSLGSLAGSANTGELFF
-	TRBD1	TRBJ2-1	TRBV2	TGTGCCAGCAGTGTGGGGACAGCCAACAATGAGCAGTTCTTC	CASSVGTANNEQFF
few	-	TRBJ2-5	TRBV5-1	TGCGCCAGCAGCTTGGGGTCCTGGGGGGTTGGTGAGACCCAGTACTTC	CASSLGSWGVGETQYF
-	TRBD2	TRBJ2-3	TRBV5-1	TGCGCCAGCAGACAGCGGGGGGCCGGGCCAGCAGATACGCAGTATTTT	CASRQRGAGPADTQYF
-	-	TRBJ1-6	TRBV6-5	TGTGCCAGCAGTTGGGGCTCCTATAATTCACCCCTCCACTTT	CASSWGSYNSPLHF
-	-	TRBJ2-7	TRBV18	TGTGCCAGCTCACCACCGGGGGTCATGGGTGAGCAGTACTTC	CASSPPGVMGEQYF
-	-	TRBJ2-7	TRBV19	TGTGCCAGTAGTTCAGGGACCGATACCTACGAGCAGTACTTC	CASSSGTDTYEQYF
-	-	TRBJ1-4	TRBV30	TGTGCCTGGCGGAGGAGGGACCTGAGGATTGAAAAACTGTTTTTT	CAWRRRDLRIEKLFF
-	-	TRBJ2-5	TRBV7-8	TGTGCCAGCAGCTTATCCAGGGAAGAGACCCAGTACTTC	CASSLSREETQYF
-	-	TRBJ1-3	TRBV4-1	TGCGCCAGCAGCCAAGAGAGGGGATCCTCTGGAAACACCATATATTTT	CASSQERGSSGNTIYF
once	-	TRBJ2-7	TRBV19	TGTGCCAGTAGTAGAGGGACCACCTACGAGCAGTACTTC	CASSRGTTYEQYF
once	-	TRBJ1-1	TRBV5-1	TGCGCCAGCAGCTTGGCCGGTAGGACTGAAGCTTTCTTT	CASSLAGRTEAFF
-	TRBD2	TRBJ2-1	TRBV5-1	TGCGCCAGCAGAGCGGGGCCGACCTCCAATGAGCAGTTCTTC	CASRAGPTSNEQFF
-	-	TRBJ1-1	TRBV28	TGTGCCAGCAGTCTCCAAAGGTACACTGAAGCTTTCTTT	CASSLQRYTEAFF
-	TRBD1	TRBJ2-7	TRBV2	TGTGCCAGCAGGGGGACAGGGGAGAACTACGAGCAGTACTTC	CASRGTGENYEQYF
-	-	TRBJ2-1	TRBV5-1	TGCGCCAGCAGCTTGGCGTCAGGAGTTTTCGGGGATCGGCAGTTCTTC	CASSLASGVFGDRQFF
-	-	TRBJ2-1	TRBV5-4	TGTGCCAGCAGCGCAGACCTGGACAGCAATGAGCAGTTCTTC	CASSADLDSNEQFF
-	-	TRBJ2-5	TRBV5-1	TGCGCCAGCAGCTTGGGTTCAAGCAGACAAGAGACCCAGTACTTC	CASSLGSSRQETQYF
-	-	TRBJ2-4	TRBV7-2	TGTGCCAGCAGCTTAGCTTGGGTGACTCCGCGGAGCAAAAACATTCAGTACTTC	CASSLAWVTPRSKNIQYF
once	-	TRBJ2-5	TRBV11-2	TGTGCCAGCAGCTTAGATCGTGGCGGGGAGCAGTACTTC	CASSLDRGGEQYF
-	TRBD1	TRBJ1-4	TRBV5-1	TGCGCCAGCAGCTCTTCCGGGACAGGGGGTGGTGAAAAACTGTTTTTT	CASSSSGTGGGEKLFF
-	TRBD2	TRBJ2-5	TRBV5-4	TGTGCCAGCAGCCCGACTAGCGGGTCCTCTCTCGGGGAGACCCAGTACTTC	CASSPTSGSSLGETQYF
-	TRBD2	TRBJ2-7	TRBV6-5	TGTGCCAGCAGTCCCGGAGCGGGAGGGACCTACGAGCAGTACTTC	CASSPGAGGTYEQYF
-	-	TRBJ2-3	TRBV18	TGTGCCAGCTCACCTCTAGGGAGTGCGCACACAGATACGCAGTATTTT	CASSPLGSAHTDTQYF
-	TRBD2	TRBJ2-7	TRBV5-6	TGTGCCAGCAGATTGGCGGCCGGGGGGGCCTCAAGCGAGCAGTACTTC	CASRLAAGGASSEQYF
-	-	TRBJ2-1	TRBV15	TGTGCCACCAGCAGGGAGACAGGCTCCTACAATGAGCAGTTCTTC	CATSRETGSYNEQFF
-	TRBD1	TRBJ1-1	TRBV5-4	TGTGCCAGCGGGGCAGGGGGCAAGAGGACTGAAGCTTTCTTT	CASGAGGKRTEAFF
-	-	TRBJ2-3	TRBV6-1	TGTGCCAGCAGTGAAGGTTCCCTGTCGGATACGCAGTATTTT	CASSEGSLSDTQYF
-	TRBD2	TRBJ2-5	TRBV11-2	TGTGCCAGCAGCTTAGCATGGACTAGCGGGCAAGAGACCCAGTACTTC	CASSLAWTSGQETQYF
-	-	TRBJ1-4	TRBV5-1	TGCGCCAGCACTCGGGGTCAGGGCTCGACTAATGAAAAACTGTTTTTT	CASTRGQGSTNEKLFF
-	TRBD1	TRBJ1-1	TRBV9	TGTGCCAGCAGCCACGGACAGGGGGGGATGAACACTGAAGCTTTCTTT	CASSHGQGGMNTEAFF
-	TRBD1	TRBJ2-7	TRBV11-2	TGTGCCAGCAGCTTAGGCCAGGGGGCTTACGAGCAGTACTTC	CASSLGQGAYEQYF
-	TRBD1	TRBJ1-1	TRBV18	TGTGCCAGCTCAACGGACAGGTCCGGGAACGGTGAAGCTTTCTTT	CASSTDRSGNGEAFF
once	TRBD1	TRBJ1-4	TRBV6-5	TGTGCCAGCAGTTATACGACAGGGTCTAATGAAAAACTGTTTTTT	CASSYTTGSNEKLFF
-	-	TRBJ2-2	TRBV5-1	TGCGCCAGCAGCTTCCGGGAAGCCGGGGAGCTGTTTTTT	CASSFREAGELFF
few	-	TRBJ1-1	TRBV6-5	TGTGCCAGCACCCCGGCCGCGGGGACTGAAGCTTTCTTT	CASTPAAGTEAFF
-	-	TRBJ1-3	TRBV19	TGTGCCAGTATGCGACAGTTCTCTGGAAACACCATATATTTT	CASMRQFSGNTIYF
few	-	TRBJ1-2	TRBV4-1	TGCGCCAGCAGCCAAGAAGTGGGAAATCCGAACTATGGCTACACCTTC	CASSQEVGNPNYGYTF
-	-	TRBJ1-3	TRBV7-3	TGTGCCAGCAGCCTGGGTTCCGGGGTGGCAGGTGGAAACACCATATATTTT	CASSLGSGVAGGNTIYF
-	TRBD1	TRBJ2-2	TRBV5-1	TGCGCCAGCAGCTGGGACAGGGCCACCGGGGAGCTGTTTTTT	CASSWDRATGELFF
-	-	TRBJ1-6	TRBV30	TGTGCCTGGAGTAAAGGGGATTATAATTCACCCCTCCACTTT	CAWSKGDYNSPLHF
-	-	TRBJ1-6	TRBV28	TGTGCCAGCAGACCCAAAGGACCTGCACGCTCCTATAATTCACCCCTCCACTTT	CASRPKGPARSYNSPLHF
few	-	TRBJ2-6	TRBV12-2	TGTGCAAGTCGCTCCTTGGGCACACAAAGTCGGGCCAACGTCCTGACTTTC	CASRSLGTQSRANVLTF
-	-	TRBJ2-3	TRBV27	TGTGCCAGCAGTGGAGGAGGGCTGGGAGATACGCAGTATTTT	CASSGGGLGDTQYF